This T cell receptor beta chain emerged from a study of T cells after yellow fever vaccination. Each CDR3 protein gets one entry after TCRdb re-called the 5' RACE reads with MiXCR. The table records hundreds of thousands of distinct CDR3 sequences, around 4.9% of them present only once. Germline V gene sequence: CDR1 SGHRS, CDR2 YFSETQ. CDR3 length: 14 residues. The germline V and J ends were trimmed by 4 bases and 0 bases, with 8 bases remaining between them. The sample holds a few counts of this clonotype. The target antigen is unknown. Whole-study results and caveats: FACS-sorted repertoires could contain abundant clonotypes contaminating from the bulk population.

The material sequenced was CD4+ T cells sorted from PBMCs, taken on the day of the yellow fever booster vaccination. The receptor was derived from a man aged 18 to 30 who received the YFV17D yellow fever vaccine. This chain uses TRBV5-1 with TRBJ1-5, with a weak D call TRBD1 (6 bases). Here the CDR3 reads CASSPGVSNQPQHF. CDR3 DNA sequence: TGCGCCAGCAGCCCAGGGGTTAGCAATCAGCCCCAGCATTTT.